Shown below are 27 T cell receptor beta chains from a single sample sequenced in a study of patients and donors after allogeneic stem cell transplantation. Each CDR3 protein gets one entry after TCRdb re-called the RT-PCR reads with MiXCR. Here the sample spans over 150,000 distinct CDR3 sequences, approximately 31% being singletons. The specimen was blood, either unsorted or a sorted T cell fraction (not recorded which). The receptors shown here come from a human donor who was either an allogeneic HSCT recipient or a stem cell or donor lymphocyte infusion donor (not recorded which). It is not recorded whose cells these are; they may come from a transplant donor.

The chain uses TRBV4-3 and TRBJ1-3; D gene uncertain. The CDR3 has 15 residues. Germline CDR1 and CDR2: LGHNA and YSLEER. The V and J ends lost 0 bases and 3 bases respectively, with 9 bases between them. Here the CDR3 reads CASSQEVGRGNTIYF. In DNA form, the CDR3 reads TGCGCCAGCAGCCAAGAGGTCGGTCGTGGAAACACCATATATTTT.

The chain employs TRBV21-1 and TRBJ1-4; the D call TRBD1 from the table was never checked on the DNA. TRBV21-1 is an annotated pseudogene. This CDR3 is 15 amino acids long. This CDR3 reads CASSKARDRDEKLFF. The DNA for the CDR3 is TGTGCCAGCAGCAAAGCCCGGGACAGGGATGAAAAACTGTTTTTT.

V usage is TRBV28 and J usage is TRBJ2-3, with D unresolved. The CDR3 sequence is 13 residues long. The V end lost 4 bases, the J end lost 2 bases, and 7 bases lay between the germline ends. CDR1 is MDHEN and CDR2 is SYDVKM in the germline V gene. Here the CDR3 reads CASSSPATDTQYF. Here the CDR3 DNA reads TGTGCCAGCAGTTCCCCAGCCACAGATACGCAGTATTTT.

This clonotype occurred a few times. CDR3 coding DNA: TGTGCCAGCAGCTTAGATCGGAGAGGGGATCAGCCCCAGCATTTT. Protein product: CASSLDRRGDQPQHF. The J gene is TRBJ1-5, the V gene TRBV11-3; tentatively, D is TRBD1 (5 bases). The germline V and J ends were trimmed by 0 bases and 5 bases, with 11 bases remaining between them. Per germline, CDR1 SGHNT and CDR2 YENEEA. CDR3 length equals 15 residues.

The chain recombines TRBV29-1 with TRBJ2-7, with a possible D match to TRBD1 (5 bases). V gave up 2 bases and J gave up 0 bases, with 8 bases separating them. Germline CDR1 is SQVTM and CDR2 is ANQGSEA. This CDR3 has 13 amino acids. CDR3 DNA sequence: TGCAGCGTTGAACAGGGCAGCTCCTACGAGCAGTACTTC. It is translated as CSVEQGSSYEQYF.

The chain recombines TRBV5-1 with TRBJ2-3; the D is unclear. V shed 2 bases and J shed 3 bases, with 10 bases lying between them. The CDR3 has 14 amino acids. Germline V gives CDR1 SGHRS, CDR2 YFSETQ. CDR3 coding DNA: TGCGCCAGCAGCTTTTGGCAGGAGACAGATACGCAGTATTTT. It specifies CASSFWQETDTQYF.

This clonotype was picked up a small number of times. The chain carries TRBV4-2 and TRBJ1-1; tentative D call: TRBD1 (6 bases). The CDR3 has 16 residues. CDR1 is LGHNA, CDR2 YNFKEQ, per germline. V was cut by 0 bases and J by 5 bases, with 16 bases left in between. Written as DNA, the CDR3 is TGTGCCAGCAGCCAAGATTCATCGGATAGGGGGACTGAAGCTTTCTTT. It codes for CASSQDSSDRGTEAFF.

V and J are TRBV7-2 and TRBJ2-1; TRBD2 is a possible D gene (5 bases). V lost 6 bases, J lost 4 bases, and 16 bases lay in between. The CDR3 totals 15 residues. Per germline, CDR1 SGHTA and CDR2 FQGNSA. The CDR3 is CASSGLGSRYNEQFF. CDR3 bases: TGTGCCAGCAGTGGACTGGGGAGTAGATACAATGAGCAGTTCTTC.

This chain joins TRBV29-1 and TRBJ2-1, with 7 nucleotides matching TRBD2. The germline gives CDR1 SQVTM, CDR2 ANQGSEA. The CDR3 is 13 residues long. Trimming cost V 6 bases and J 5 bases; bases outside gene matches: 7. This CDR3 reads CSVPRTRNNEQFF. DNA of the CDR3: TGCAGCGTACCTAGGACTAGAAACAATGAGCAGTTCTTC.

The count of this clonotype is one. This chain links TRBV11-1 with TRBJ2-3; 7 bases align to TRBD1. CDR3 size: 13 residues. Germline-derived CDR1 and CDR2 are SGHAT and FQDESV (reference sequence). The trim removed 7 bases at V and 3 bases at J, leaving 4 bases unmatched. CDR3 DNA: TGTGCCAGCACCCCACAGGGGACAGATACGCAGTATTTT. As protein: CASTPQGTDTQYF.

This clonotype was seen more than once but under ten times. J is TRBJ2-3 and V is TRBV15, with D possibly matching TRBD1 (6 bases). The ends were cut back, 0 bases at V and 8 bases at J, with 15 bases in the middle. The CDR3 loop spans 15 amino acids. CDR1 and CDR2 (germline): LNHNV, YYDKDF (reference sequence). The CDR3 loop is CATSRDGQQGGTQYF. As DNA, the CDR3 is TGTGCCACCAGCAGAGATGGCCAGCAAGGGGGTACGCAGTATTTT. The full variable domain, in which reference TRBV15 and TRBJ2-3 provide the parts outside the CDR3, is DAMVIQNPRYQVTQFGKPVTLSCSQTLNHNVMYWYQQKSSQAPKLLFHYYDKDFNNEADTPDNFQSRRPNTSFCFLDIRSPGLGDTAMYLCATSRDGQQGGTQYFGPGTRLTVL.

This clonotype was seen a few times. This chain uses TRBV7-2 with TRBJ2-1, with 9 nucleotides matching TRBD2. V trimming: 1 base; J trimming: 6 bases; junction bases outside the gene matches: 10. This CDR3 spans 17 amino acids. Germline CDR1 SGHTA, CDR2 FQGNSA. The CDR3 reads CASSLVDLGTSFNEQFF. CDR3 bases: TGTGCCAGCAGCTTAGTGGATCTTGGGACTAGCTTCAATGAGCAGTTCTTC.

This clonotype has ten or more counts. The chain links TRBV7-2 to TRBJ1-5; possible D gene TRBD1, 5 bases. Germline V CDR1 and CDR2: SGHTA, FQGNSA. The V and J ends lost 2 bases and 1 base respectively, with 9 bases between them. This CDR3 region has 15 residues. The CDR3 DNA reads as TGTGCCAGCAGCTTATGGGGCGTGAGCAATCAGCCCCAGCATTTT. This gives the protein CASSLWGVSNQPQHF.

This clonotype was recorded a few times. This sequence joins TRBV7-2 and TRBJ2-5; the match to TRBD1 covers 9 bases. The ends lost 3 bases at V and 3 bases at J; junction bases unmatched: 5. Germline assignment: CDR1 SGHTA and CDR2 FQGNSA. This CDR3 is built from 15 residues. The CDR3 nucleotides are TGTGCCAGCAGCTTCCCCGGGACAGGGAAAGAGACCCAGTACTTC. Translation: CASSFPGTGKETQYF.

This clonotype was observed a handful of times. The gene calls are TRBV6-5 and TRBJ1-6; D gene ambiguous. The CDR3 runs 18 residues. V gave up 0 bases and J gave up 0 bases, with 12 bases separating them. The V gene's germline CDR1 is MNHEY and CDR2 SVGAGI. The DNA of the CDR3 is TGTGCCAGCAGTTACTCCTCCCGACGGAGCTCCTATAATTCACCCCTCCACTTT. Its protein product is CASSYSSRRSSYNSPLHF.

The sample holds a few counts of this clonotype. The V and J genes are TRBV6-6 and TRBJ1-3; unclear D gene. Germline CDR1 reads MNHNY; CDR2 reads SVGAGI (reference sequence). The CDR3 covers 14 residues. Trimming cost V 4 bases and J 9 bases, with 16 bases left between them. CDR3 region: CASSLGPIGATIYF. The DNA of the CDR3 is TGTGCCAGCAGTTTAGGGCCCATTGGAGCCACCATATATTTT.

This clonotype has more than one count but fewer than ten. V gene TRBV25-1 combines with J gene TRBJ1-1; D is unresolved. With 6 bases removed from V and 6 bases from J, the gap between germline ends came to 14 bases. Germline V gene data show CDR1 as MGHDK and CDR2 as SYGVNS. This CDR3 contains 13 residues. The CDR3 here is CASSQKIRSEAFF. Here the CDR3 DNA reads TGTGCCAGCAGCCAAAAAATCCGTTCTGAAGCTTTCTTT.

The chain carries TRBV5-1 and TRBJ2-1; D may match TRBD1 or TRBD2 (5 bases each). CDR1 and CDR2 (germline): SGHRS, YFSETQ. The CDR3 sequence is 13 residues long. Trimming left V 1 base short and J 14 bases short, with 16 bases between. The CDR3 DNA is TGCGCCAGCAGCTTGAACGTGGCCCGGGACGAGTTCTTC. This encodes CASSLNVARDEFF.

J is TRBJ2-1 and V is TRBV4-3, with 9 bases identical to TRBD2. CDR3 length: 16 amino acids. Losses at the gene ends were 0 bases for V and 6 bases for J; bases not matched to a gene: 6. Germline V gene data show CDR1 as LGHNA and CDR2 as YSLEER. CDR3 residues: CASSQERSGRFNEQFF. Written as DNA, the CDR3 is TGCGCCAGCAGCCAAGAGAGAAGCGGGAGGTTCAATGAGCAGTTCTTC.

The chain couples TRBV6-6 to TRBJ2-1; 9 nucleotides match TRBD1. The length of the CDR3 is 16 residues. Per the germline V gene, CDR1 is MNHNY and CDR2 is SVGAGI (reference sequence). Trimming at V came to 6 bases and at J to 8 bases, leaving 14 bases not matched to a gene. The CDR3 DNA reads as TGTGCCAGCAGCAATCCCCTCCACACAGGGGGCGATGAGCAGTTCTTC. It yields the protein CASSNPLHTGGDEQFF.

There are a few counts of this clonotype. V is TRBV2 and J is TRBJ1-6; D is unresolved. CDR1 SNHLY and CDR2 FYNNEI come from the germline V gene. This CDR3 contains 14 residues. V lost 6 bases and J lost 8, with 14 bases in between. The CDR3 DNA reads TGTGCCAGCAGGGAGCAGGTCGGGCATTCACCCCTCCACTTT. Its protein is CASREQVGHSPLHF.

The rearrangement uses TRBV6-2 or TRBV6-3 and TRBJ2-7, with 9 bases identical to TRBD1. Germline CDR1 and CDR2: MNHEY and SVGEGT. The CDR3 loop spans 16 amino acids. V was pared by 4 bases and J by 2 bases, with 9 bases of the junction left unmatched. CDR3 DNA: TGTGCCAGCAGTTCGGCTCTGAACAGGGGGCCCTACGAGCAGTACTTC. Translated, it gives CASSSALNRGPYEQYF.

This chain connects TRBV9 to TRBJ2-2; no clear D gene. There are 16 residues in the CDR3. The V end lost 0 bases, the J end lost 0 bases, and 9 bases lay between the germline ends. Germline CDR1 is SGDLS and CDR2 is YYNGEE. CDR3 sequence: CASSVGARPNTGELFF. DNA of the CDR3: TGTGCCAGCAGCGTAGGGGCCAGACCGAACACCGGGGAGCTGTTTTTT.

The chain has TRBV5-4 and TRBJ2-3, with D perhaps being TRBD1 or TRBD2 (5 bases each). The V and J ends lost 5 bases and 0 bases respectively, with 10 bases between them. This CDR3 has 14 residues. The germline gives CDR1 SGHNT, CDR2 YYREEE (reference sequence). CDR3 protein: CASSWDQSTDTQYF. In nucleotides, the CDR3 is TGTGCCAGCAGTTGGGACCAAAGCACAGATACGCAGTATTTT. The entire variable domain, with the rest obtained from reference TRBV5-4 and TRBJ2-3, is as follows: ETGVTQSPTHLIKTRGQQVTLRCSSQSGHNTVSWYQQALGQGPQFIFQYYREEENGRGNFPPRFSGLQFPNYSSELNVNALELDDSALYLCASSWDQSTDTQYFGPGTRLTVL.

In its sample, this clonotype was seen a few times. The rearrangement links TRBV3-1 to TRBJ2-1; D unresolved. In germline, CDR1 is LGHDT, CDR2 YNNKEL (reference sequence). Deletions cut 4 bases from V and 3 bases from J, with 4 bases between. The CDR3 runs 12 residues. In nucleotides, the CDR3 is TGTGCCAGCAGCCCCGGCTACAATGAGCAGTTCTTC. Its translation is CASSPGYNEQFF.

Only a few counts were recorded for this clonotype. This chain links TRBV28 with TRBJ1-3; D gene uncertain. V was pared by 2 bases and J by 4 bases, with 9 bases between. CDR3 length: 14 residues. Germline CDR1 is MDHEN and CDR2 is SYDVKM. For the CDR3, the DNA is TGTGCCAGCAGTTTAACAGAACTCGGAAACACCATATATTTT. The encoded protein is CASSLTELGNTIYF.

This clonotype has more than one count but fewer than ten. The CDR3 DNA reads TGTGCCAGCAGCCGCAGATGGCAGGGACTGTTTTTT. Protein sequence: CASSRRWQGLFF. The chain uses TRBV7-3 and TRBJ1-4; possibly TRBD1 for D (5 bases). Germline V gene lookup returns CDR1 SGHTA and CDR2 FQGTGA. The CDR3 spans 12 residues. V was shortened by 5 bases and J by 13 bases, with 14 bases between the two germline ends.